This T cell receptor (beta chain) was sequenced for a study of cytomegalovirus exposure and HLA in healthy donors. Study at large: When 300 to 400 donors were genotyped, about 81% of them were found to fall in the Caucasian-associated ancestry cluster.

As regards this clone: Its target is not known.

Findings of the study overall: In a later analysis, parvovirus B19, influenza, CMV and Epstein-Barr virus appeared linked to several top co-occurrence clusters. Cytomegalovirus association was assigned to approximately 160 TCR beta chains.

Germline loops: CDR1 MGHRA, CDR2 YSYEKL. Trimming pared 4 bases from V and 0 bases from J, leaving 6 bases between. This CDR3 has 13 residues. Both 60 Vbeta primers and 13 Jbeta primers went into the PCR. TCRdb's copy holds only in-frame clones and misses some; the assay was immunoSEQ multiplex PCR. The sample table includes about 150,000 clones. Donors sampled were nominally healthy, though unrecorded immune exposures were likely. V is TRBV4-1 and J is TRBJ1-1; D not resolved. The TCR comes from a woman aged 45-60 years in good health and CMV-seronegative. Sequenced input: PBMCs. The CDR3 region is CASSLLVNTEAFF. The CDR3 coding sequence is TGCGCCAGCAGCCTCCTAGTGAACACTGAAGCTTTCTTT.